The source of this T cell receptor beta chain is a study of T cell responses to AZD1222 COVID-19 vaccine. TCRdb's copy holds only in-frame clones and misses some; the assay was immunoSEQ multiplex PCR. The sample carries 100,000 to 120,000 clones, approximately 94% recorded once. V was shortened by 5 bases and J by 0 bases, with 11 bases between the two germline ends. CDR3 length: 15 residues. Germline CDR1 MNHEY, CDR2 SMNVEV (reference sequence). The TCR was taken from an adult who received the AZD1222 COVID-19 vaccine. V and J are TRBV27 and TRBJ2-1; unclear D gene. The source material was peripheral blood, sampled 28 days after the second AZD1222 dose. CDR3 in DNA: TGTGCCAGCAGTCCTTACAGAATCTCCTACAATGAGCAGTTCTTC. Amino acids: CASSPYRISYNEQFF.